These T cell receptor beta chains were read from a single sample in a study of cytomegalovirus exposure and HLA in healthy donors. TCRdb keeps only in-frame clones here, not all; method: immunoSEQ multiplex PCR. The sample contains under 100,000 clones, 9.5% to 13% of which appear only once. Sequencing was performed on PBMCs. Receptors originate from a man aged 55 to 70 in good health and CMV-seropositive. Both conserved end residues are part of each CDR3. D genes are given only for firm matches. A row's size may be missing; if present it is once, few, many or a size class.

-,TRBJ2-7,TRBV27,TRBD2,CASSFRLAGHEQYF,TGTGCCAGCAGTTTTAGACTAGCGGGGCACGAGCAGTACTTC
-,TRBJ2-7,TRBV19,TRBD2,CASSLEGSGRYEQYF,TGTGCCAGTAGCCTGGAGGGTAGCGGGAGGTACGAGCAGTACTTC
-,TRBJ1-5,TRBV28,-,CASSPIPRQGHSNQPQHF,TGTGCCAGCAGTCCGATTCCCCGGCAGGGGCATAGCAATCAGCCCCAGCATTTT
-,TRBJ1-6,TRBV19,-,CASSIAGGSSPLHF,TGTGCCAGTAGTATAGCCGGAGGATCTTCACCCCTCCACTTT
-,TRBJ1-1,TRBV5-1,-,CASNPEGGLGIFSTEAFF,TGCGCCAGCAATCCGGAGGGGGGGCTAGGTATTTTCAGCACTGAAGCTTTCTTT
-,TRBJ1-5,TRBV6-6,-,CASSYTTGNQPQHF,TGTGCCAGCAGTTACACGACAGGCAATCAGCCCCAGCATTTT
-,TRBJ2-7,TRBV5-1,TRBD1,CASSHDRAYEQYF,TGCGCCAGCAGCCACGACAGGGCGTACGAGCAGTACTTC
few,TRBJ1-2,TRBV30,TRBD1,CAWSVGGGYGYTF,TGTGCCTGGAGTGTAGGGGGCGGTTATGGCTACACCTTC
-,TRBJ2-3,TRBV2,TRBD2,CASVGTSGGAGTQYF,TGTGCCAGCGTCGGGACTAGCGGGGGGGCTGGTACGCAGTATTTT
-,TRBJ1-1,TRBV10-3,-,CAILSGGGDTEAFF,TGTGCCATCTTATCTGGGGGGGGCGACACTGAAGCTTTCTTT
few,TRBJ2-3,TRBV29-1,-,CSAPLIGRADTQYF,TGCAGCGCACCGCTCATCGGTCGCGCAGATACGCAGTATTTT
-,TRBJ1-2,TRBV7-8,TRBD1,CASSPLQGPSLGYTF,TGTGCCAGCAGCCCCCTACAGGGGCCCTCTTTGGGCTACACCTTC
few,TRBJ1-2,TRBV19,TRBD1,CASSRTGGAKNYGYTF,TGTGCCAGTAGTAGGACAGGGGGCGCAAAAAACTATGGCTACACCTTC
-,TRBJ2-1,TRBV4-2,TRBD2,CASSQVPREGPTYNEQFF,TGTGCCAGCAGCCAAGTTCCTCGGGAGGGCCCCACCTACAATGAGCAGTTCTTC
few,TRBJ2-3,TRBV7-3,TRBD2,CASSLAGRAIDTQYF,TGTGCCAGCAGCTTAGCCGGGAGGGCGATAGATACGCAGTATTTT
few,TRBJ2-7,TRBV4-1,TRBD1,CASSQAGQGPYEQYF,TGCGCCAGCAGCCAGGCGGGACAGGGACCCTACGAGCAGTACTTC
-,TRBJ2-1,TRBV27,-,CASSLYARGTYNEHFF,TGTGCCAGCAGTTTATATGCTCGCGGAACCTACAATGAGCACTTCTTC
few,TRBJ2-2,TRBV19,-,CASSWGSGGPSDTGELFF,TGTGCCAGTAGTTGGGGTTCGGGCGGGCCCTCAGACACCGGGGAGCTGTTTTTT
-,TRBJ2-1,TRBV5-1,TRBD1,CASSIDRGISNEQFF,TGCGCCAGCAGCATTGACAGGGGGATTTCCAATGAGCAGTTCTTC
few,TRBJ2-7,TRBV28,-,CASSGGEYYEQYF,TGTGCCAGCAGTGGGGGCGAGTACTACGAGCAGTACTTC
-,TRBJ1-3,TRBV6-5,-,CASSSGSSGNTIYF,TGTGCCAGCAGTAGCGGCAGCTCTGGAAACACCATATATTTT
-,TRBJ1-4,TRBV30,-,CAWNEAGEVSEKLFF,TGTGCCTGGAATGAGGCAGGGGAAGTGAGTGAAAAACTGTTTTTT
-,TRBJ2-3,TRBV28,TRBD1,CASSLGGQGVRTDTQYF,TGTGCCAGCAGTTTGGGGGGACAGGGCGTTCGCACAGATACGCAGTATTTT
few,TRBJ2-1,TRBV6-5,-,CASRPRRSNADEQFF,TGTGCCAGCAGGCCGAGAAGGAGCAATGCCGATGAGCAGTTCTTC
few,TRBJ2-6,TRBV18,TRBD1,CASSPGQALSGANVLTF,TGTGCCAGCTCACCGGGACAGGCCCTCTCTGGGGCCAACGTCCTGACTTTC
few,TRBJ1-2,TRBV28,-,CASSEPAGVYGYTF,TGTGCCAGCAGCGAACCCGCAGGGGTATACGGCTACACCTTC
many,TRBJ1-3,TRBV19,-,CASGGNSGNTIYF,TGTGCTTCGGGAGGGAACTCTGGAAACACCATATATTTT
few,TRBJ2-7,TRBV30,TRBD1,CAWSVEDRGWGEQYF,TGTGCCTGGAGTGTAGAGGACAGGGGTTGGGGCGAGCAGTACTTC
-,TRBJ1-2,TRBV29-1,-,CSVDRARGSLTYGYTF,TGCAGCGTTGATAGGGCCAGGGGCTCGCTGACCTATGGCTACACCTTC
once,TRBJ2-1,TRBV5-1,TRBD1,CASSLQGTPSVDEQFF,TGCGCCAGCAGCTTACAGGGGACCCCCTCAGTGGATGAGCAGTTCTTC
-,TRBJ2-3,TRBV6-1,TRBD2,CAAGGGQTTDTQYF,TGTGCCGCGGGGGGGGGACAGACCACAGATACGCAGTATTTT
-,TRBJ2-3,TRBV11-2,TRBD2,CASSLDPAGVGTDTQYF,TGTGCCAGCAGCTTAGATCCAGCGGGAGTAGGGACAGATACGCAGTATTTT
-,TRBJ2-5,TRBV11-2,TRBD2,CASSLSSGSGETQYF,TGTGCCAGCAGCTTATCTAGCGGGAGTGGAGAGACCCAGTACTTC
-,TRBJ1-5,TRBV6-5,-,CASSYSAGGQPQHF,TGTGCCAGCAGTTACTCGGCAGGAGGTCAGCCCCAGCATTTT
few,TRBJ1-3,TRBV5-1,-,CASSLGREKSGNTIYF,TGCGCCAGCAGCTTGGGCCGAGAGAAGTCTGGAAACACCATATATTTT
-,TRBJ2-4,TRBV16,-,CASSLGLAKNIQYF,TGTGCCAGCAGCCTGGGACTTGCCAAAAACATTCAGTACTTC
-,TRBJ2-5,TRBV30,TRBD2,CAWTSGGETQYF,TGTGCCTGGACTAGCGGGGGGGAGACCCAGTACTTC
-,TRBJ1-2,TRBV5-1,-,CASSLGAGQANYGYTF,TGCGCCAGCAGCTTGGGGGCAGGGCAAGCTAACTATGGCTACACCTTC
-,TRBJ2-1,TRBV5-1,TRBD2,CASSLLAGGINEQFF,TGCGCCAGCAGCTTGCTAGCGGGGGGAATAAATGAGCAGTTCTTC
-,TRBJ2-1,TRBV5-5,-,CASSLGAGGWGYNEQFF,TGTGCCAGCAGCTTGGGCGCCGGGGGATGGGGCTACAATGAGCAGTTCTTC
few,TRBJ1-4,TRBV18,TRBD1,CASSNGQDNEKLFF,TGTGCCAGCTCTAACGGACAGGACAATGAAAAACTGTTTTTT
few,TRBJ2-2,TRBV27,TRBD2,CASQLARNTGELFF,TGTGCCAGCCAACTAGCGCGAAACACCGGGGAGCTGTTTTTT
-,TRBJ2-7,TRBV11-1,-,CASSLSRSSYEQYF,TGTGCCAGCAGCTTAAGCCGGAGCTCCTACGAGCAGTACTTC
-,TRBJ2-5,TRBV4-1,-,CASSQEDRGPGETQYF,TGCGCCAGCAGCCAAGAGGACCGAGGGCCCGGAGAGACCCAGTACTTC
-,TRBJ2-5,TRBV6-6,TRBD1,CASSYSRTGAQETQYF,TGTGCCAGCAGTTACTCGAGGACAGGAGCTCAAGAGACCCAGTACTTC
-,TRBJ1-6,TRBV4-1,TRBD1,CASSGVDRGDSPLHF,TGCGCCAGCAGCGGGGTCGACAGGGGGGACTCACCCCTCCACTTT
-,TRBJ2-7,TRBV4-1,-,CASSQATGLEQYF,TGCGCCAGCAGCCAGGCTACAGGGCTCGAGCAGTACTTC
-,TRBJ2-1,TRBV10-3,TRBD2,CATTTSGGDEQFF,TGTGCCACGACGACTAGCGGTGGGGATGAGCAGTTCTTC
few,TRBJ1-3,TRBV30,-,CASPDSLGGNTIYF,TGTGCCTCACCGGACAGTCTTGGGGGAAACACCATATATTTT
few,TRBJ1-5,TRBV15,TRBD1,CATSRDPRQGESNQPQHF,TGTGCCACCAGCAGAGATCCGAGACAGGGAGAAAGCAATCAGCCCCAGCATTTT
few,TRBJ2-1,TRBV6-5,TRBD1,CASYGQGSYNEQFF,TGTGCCAGCTACGGACAGGGGTCCTACAATGAGCAGTTCTTC
-,TRBJ1-5,TRBV6-5,TRBD1,CASSLGQEQPQHF,TGTGCCAGCAGTCTGGGACAGGAACAGCCCCAGCATTTT
-,TRBJ1-3,TRBV11-2,TRBD1,CASSLGQASSGNTIYF,TGTGCCAGCAGCCTAGGACAGGCCAGCTCTGGAAACACCATATATTTT
-,TRBJ2-7,TRBV10-3,-,CAISEGPQGRYEQYF,TGTGCCATCAGCGAGGGGCCCCAGGGGCGGTACGAGCAGTACTTC
-,TRBJ2-2,TRBV19,TRBD1,CASSRTGGIGGELFF,TGTGCCAGTAGTCGGACAGGGGGCATAGGCGGGGAGCTGTTTTTT
few,TRBJ2-3,TRBV18,TRBD1,CASSPPTGIRTDTQYF,TGTGCCAGCTCACCCCCGACAGGGATTAGAACAGATACGCAGTATTTT
few,TRBJ2-3,TRBV5-1,TRBD2,CASAKELAGNTDTQYF,TGCGCCAGCGCGAAAGAACTAGCGGGGAACACAGATACGCAGTATTTT
few,TRBJ2-3,TRBV29-1,TRBD1,CSVDAGGPDTQYF,TGCAGCGTCGACGCAGGGGGCCCAGATACGCAGTATTTT
many,TRBJ1-5,TRBV9,TRBD1,CASSAGDRAPGQPQHF,TGTGCCAGCAGCGCAGGGGACAGGGCCCCGGGTCAGCCCCAGCATTTT